Presented here are 28 T cell receptor beta chains from one specimen sequenced in a study of early T cells in non-severe SARS-CoV-2 infection. From the 5' RACE reads, TCRdb called clonotypes with MiXCR, one entry per CDR3 protein. The sample carries about 68,000 distinct CDR3 sequences, roughly a tenth recorded once. The sequenced sample was whole blood. The receptor source for this set is an adult who was a healthcare worker with PCR-confirmed SARS-CoV-2 infection or an uninfected control (not recorded which).

V and J are TRBV4-3 and TRBJ2-5; possibly TRBD2 for D (5 bases). V dropped 1 base and J dropped 5 bases, with 11 bases sitting between them. The CDR3 loop spans 14 amino acids. CDR1 and CDR2 from the germline V gene are LGHNA and YSLEER. The CDR3 DNA is TGCGCCAGCAGCCAAGCCCGGGGAGCGGAGACCCAGTACTTC. It yields the protein CASSQARGAETQYF.

This clonotype was observed a handful of times. The chain couples TRBV20-1 to TRBJ2-1; D might be TRBD2 (5 bases). The germline V gene has CDR1 DFQATT and CDR2 SNEGSKA (reference sequence). The V end lost 6 bases, the J end lost 0 bases, and 12 bases lay between the germline ends. The CDR3 runs to 14 residues. The CDR3 region is CSAGAPSSYNEQFF. CDR3 coding DNA: TGCAGTGCGGGAGCTCCGAGCTCCTACAATGAGCAGTTCTTC.

The gene calls are TRBV14 and TRBJ1-1; possibly TRBD1 for D (5 bases). The CDR3 length is 12 residues. The V end lost 1 base, the J end lost 11 bases, and 11 bases lay between the germline ends. Germline CDR1 SGHDN, CDR2 FVKESK. The CDR3 DNA is TGTGCCAGCAGCCAAGGTTGGGGGTCGGCTTTCTTT. This gives the protein CASSQGWGSAFF.

This clonotype showed up many times. The rearrangement links TRBV28 to TRBJ1-1; D is perhaps TRBD1 (5 bases). Trimming took off 3 bases at V and 1 base at J, with 12 bases between the two ends. This CDR3 comprises 15 residues. Per germline, CDR1 MDHEN and CDR2 SYDVKM. The CDR3 DNA is TGTGCCAGCAGTTTTACGGGGGGTAGGAACACTGAAGCTTTCTTT. It is translated as CASSFTGGRNTEAFF.

This clonotype occurred many times. V gene TRBV7-8 combines with J gene TRBJ1-1; D unresolved. V was clipped by 3 bases and J by 4 bases, with 12 bases between them. The CDR3 covers 14 residues. Germline V lookup: CDR1 SGHVS, CDR2 FQNEAQ. The chain's CDR3 is CASSLGAGPTEAFF. As DNA, the CDR3 is TGTGCCAGCAGCTTGGGCGCCGGGCCCACTGAAGCTTTCTTT.

This clonotype was seen repeatedly, ten times or more. V is TRBV20-1 and J is TRBJ2-1; D possibly uses TRBD1 or TRBD2 (5 bases each). CDR1 is DFQATT and CDR2 is SNEGSKA in the germline V gene (reference sequence). The germline V and J ends were trimmed by 4 bases and 4 bases, with 23 bases remaining between them. The CDR3 length is 17 residues. CDR3 coding DNA: TGCAGTGCTAAACCTCCCAACGCTGGGGGATCATACAATGAGCAGTTCTTC. It encodes CSAKPPNAGGSYNEQFF.

Here the CDR3 reads CASSQAGTSGVGEQYF. The CDR3 DNA sequence: TGCGCCAGCAGCCAAGCCGGAACTAGCGGCGTGGGCGAGCAGTACTTC. The rearrangement joins TRBV4-1 to TRBJ2-7; 8 bases agree with TRBD2. Trimming removed 1 base from V and 6 bases from J; junction bases left unmatched: 11. Per germline, CDR1 MGHRA and CDR2 YSYEKL. The CDR3 loop spans 16 amino acids.

The chain employs TRBV20-1 and TRBJ1-4; weak D call: TRBD1 (5 bases). This CDR3 is 14 amino acids long. Between the trimmed V and J ends, which lost 2 bases and 8 bases, there was a span of 15 bases. CDR1 and CDR2 from the germline V gene are DFQATT and SNEGSKA (reference sequence). CDR3: CSARWAGIDEKLFF. In nucleotides, the CDR3 is TGCAGTGCTAGATGGGCAGGGATAGACGAAAAACTGTTTTTT.

This clonotype appeared many times. Here the CDR3 reads CASSYRRARNYEQYF. The CDR3 bases are TGTGCCAGCAGTTACCGCAGGGCGCGAAACTACGAGCAGTACTTC. The chain links TRBV6-5 to TRBJ2-7; a weak D match, TRBD1 (5 bases). The CDR3 is 15 amino acids. Germline V gives CDR1 MNHEY, CDR2 SVGAGI. Trimming removed 2 bases at V and 3 bases at J, with 14 bases between.

This clonotype was seen only a few times. CDR3 sequence reads: CASSENTLRQSPQHF. CDR3 sequence (DNA): TGTGCCAGCAGTGAAAACACCCTCCGGCAATCGCCCCAGCATTTT. The rearrangement links TRBV2 to TRBJ1-5; unclear D gene. CDR3 length equals 15 residues. V was cut by 2 bases and J by 9 bases, with 17 bases left in between. CDR1 and CDR2 from the germline V gene are SNHLY and FYNNEI. The variable domain in full, completed from reference TRBV2 and TRBJ1-5, reads EPEVTQTPSHQVTQMGQEVILRCVPISNHLYFYWYRQILGQKVEFLVSFYNNEISEKSEIFDDQFSVERPDGSNFTLKIRSTKLEDSAMYFCASSENTLRQSPQHFGDGTRLSIL.

There are many counts of this clonotype. V is TRBV5-1 and J is TRBJ2-3, with TRBD1 as a possible D gene (5 bases). The CDR3 spans 13 residues. V was shortened by 5 bases and J by 2 bases, with 9 bases between the two germline ends. Per the germline V gene, CDR1 is SGHRS and CDR2 is YFSETQ. The CDR3 DNA follows: TGCGCCAGCAGTTTTGGGGCCACAGATACGCAGTATTTT. Its protein product is CASSFGATDTQYF.

The chain couples TRBV7-9 to TRBJ2-2; 8 bases align to TRBD2. Trimming at V came to 4 bases and at J to 6 bases, leaving 7 bases not matched to a gene. Germline CDR1 SEHNR, CDR2 FQNEAQ (reference sequence). The CDR3 contains 15 residues. CDR3 sequence reads: CASSSGRAGAGELFF. The CDR3 bases are TGTGCCAGCAGCTCCGGGAGGGCCGGGGCCGGGGAGCTGTTTTTT.

In its sample, this clonotype was seen many times. The rearrangement uses TRBV20-1 and TRBJ1-1, with D unclear. The CDR3 loop spans 11 amino acids. Germline-derived CDR1 and CDR2 are DFQATT and SNEGSKA (reference sequence). V lost 4 bases, J lost 3 bases, and 6 bases lay in between. The CDR3 DNA is TGCAGTGCTAACATGTACACTGAAGCTTTCTTT. This translates into CSANMYTEAFF.

The chain has TRBV12-3 or TRBV12-4 and TRBJ2-3; the match to TRBD1 covers 7 bases. This CDR3 region has 14 residues. V was clipped by 7 bases and J by 4 bases; unmatched bases: 8. CDR3 DNA: TGTGCCAGCAATCGGGACAGAGCGGCAGATACGCAGTATTTT. It yields the protein CASNRDRAADTQYF.

The table lists this clonotype with a few counts. The chain links TRBV12-3 or TRBV12-4 to TRBJ2-3, with D uncertain. This CDR3 spans 13 amino acids. V was cut by 2 bases and J by 2 bases, with 5 bases left in between. Here the CDR3 DNA reads TGTGCCAGCAGTTTACGACCCACAGATACGCAGTATTTT. Amino acids: CASSLRPTDTQYF.

J is TRBJ2-5 and V is TRBV5-6, with TRBD2 as a possible D gene (5 bases). The germline V and J ends were trimmed by 1 base and 5 bases, with 9 bases remaining between them. This CDR3 comprises 13 residues. Per the germline V gene, CDR1 is SGHDT and CDR2 is YYEEEE. In DNA form, the CDR3 reads TGTGCCAGCAGCTTGAGGAGCGGCGAGACCCAGTACTTC. This sequence encodes CASSLRSGETQYF.

This clonotype was seen at least ten times. V is TRBV5-1 and J is TRBJ2-5; possible D gene TRBD2, 6 bases. V was shortened by 6 bases and J by 4 bases, with 13 bases between the two germline ends. Germline V lookup: CDR1 SGHRS, CDR2 YFSETQ. The CDR3 has 13 amino acids. The CDR3 region is CASKGPGAETQYF. DNA for the CDR3: TGCGCCAGCAAAGGGCCGGGAGCAGAGACCCAGTACTTC.

The chain combines TRBV5-6 with TRBJ2-5; 9 bases match TRBD2. Trimming removed 3 bases from V and 2 bases from J; junction bases left unmatched: 8. The CDR3 has 16 residues. Germline V lookup: CDR1 SGHDT, CDR2 YYEEEE. The CDR3 is CASSSLTSGGQETQYF. In nucleotides, the CDR3 is TGTGCCAGCAGCTCCCTGACTAGCGGAGGACAAGAGACCCAGTACTTC.

The V and J genes are TRBV20-1 and TRBJ2-3; D unclear. CDR3 length: 15 amino acids. The germline V and J ends were trimmed by 1 base and 0 bases, with 11 bases remaining between them. The germline gives CDR1 DFQATT, CDR2 SNEGSKA (reference sequence). The CDR3 spells CSARVTFASTDTQYF. The CDR3 DNA sequence: TGCAGTGCTAGAGTAACATTCGCTAGCACAGATACGCAGTATTTT.

In this sample, this clonotype turned up a few times. This sequence joins TRBV10-3 and TRBJ2-3; 7 positions agree with TRBD2. The CDR3 has 15 amino acids. CDR1 and CDR2 from the germline V gene are ENHRY and SYGVKD. V gave up 3 bases and J gave up 4 bases; unmatched junction bases: 7. Here the CDR3 DNA reads TGTGCCATCAGTGACGGGAGGCGAGTGGCAGATACGCAGTATTTT. Its protein is CAISDGRRVADTQYF.

The chain links TRBV7-9 to TRBJ2-3, with no clear D. The germline V gene has CDR1 SEHNR and CDR2 FQNEAQ (reference sequence). This CDR3 has 14 residues. The germline V and J ends were trimmed by 0 bases and 2 bases, with 6 bases remaining between them. Here the CDR3 reads CASSLARATDTQYF. The CDR3 DNA reads as TGTGCCAGCAGCTTAGCTAGGGCCACAGATACGCAGTATTTT.

This clonotype has a handful of counts. The chain uses TRBV6-1 and TRBJ2-2; 10 bases align to TRBD2. Unmatched junction bases numbered 7, after V lost 5 bases and J lost 7 bases. This CDR3 contains 15 residues. CDR1 is MNHNS and CDR2 is SASEGT in the germline V gene. CDR3: CASSYQAGGRGELFF. The CDR3 nucleotides read TGTGCCAGCAGTTACCAAGCGGGAGGGCGCGGGGAGCTGTTTTTT.

This clonotype has just a few counts. The chain has TRBV20-1 and TRBJ1-6; 8 bases map to TRBD1. J gave up 9 bases and V 2 bases, and 6 bases lay outside the gene matches. Looked up from germline, CDR1 is DFQATT and CDR2 is SNEGSKA (reference sequence). CDR3 length: 14 amino acids. CDR3 nucleotide sequence: TGCAGTGCTAGAAGACAGGGGCCCCTTTCACCCCTCCACTTT. Translating gives CSARRQGPLSPLHF.

This chain connects TRBV11-2 to TRBJ2-1; D is unclear. V was shortened by 3 bases and J by 4 bases, with 16 bases between the two germline ends. The CDR3 is 16 amino acids. Looked up from germline, CDR1 is SGHAT and CDR2 is FQNNGV. The CDR3: CASSFLRRRKYNEQFF. The CDR3 nucleotides are TGTGCCAGCAGCTTTCTCCGCCGGAGAAAGTACAATGAGCAGTTCTTC.

With respect to this clonotype: One junction end does not reproduce the germline sequence, and a read error may be involved. The chain links TRBV6-5 to TRBJ2-1; 7 nucleotides align to TRBD1. In germline, CDR1 is MNHEY, CDR2 SVGAGI. The CDR3 runs to 11 residues. CDR3 in amino acids: CASSSPGQQSF. The CDR3 DNA follows: TGTGCCAGCAGTTCCCCGGGACAGCAGTCCTTC.

This clonotype was picked up a small number of times. The gene calls are TRBV20-1 and TRBJ1-5; D might be TRBD1 (6 bases). CDR3 length: 14 amino acids. The V and J ends lost 6 bases and 8 bases respectively, with 20 bases between them. The germline V gene encodes CDR1 DFQATT and CDR2 SNEGSKA (reference sequence). The CDR3 DNA reads TGCAGTGCCCTTCAGGGGAACACCAAGGAGCCCCAGCATTTT. This codes for CSALQGNTKEPQHF.

This chain links TRBV11-2 with TRBJ2-2, with D unclear. This CDR3 spans 15 amino acids. The V end was cut by 1 base, the J end by 4 bases, with 10 bases between. The germline gives CDR1 SGHAT, CDR2 FQNNGV. The CDR3 sequence: CASSLVGIRTGELFF. Written as DNA, the CDR3 is TGTGCCAGCAGCTTAGTGGGCATCCGCACCGGGGAGCTGTTTTTT.

This clonotype turned up a few times. The chain employs TRBV28 and TRBJ2-1, with D unresolved. The ends were cut back, 1 base at V and 5 bases at J, with 9 bases in the middle. The CDR3 has 14 amino acids. The germline CDR1 and CDR2 sequences are MDHEN and SYDVKM. CDR3 in amino acids: CASSLFRLNNEQFF. CDR3 bases: TGTGCCAGCAGTTTATTTCGCCTTAACAATGAGCAGTTCTTC.